This passage covers 20 T cell receptor beta chains from one sample sequenced in a study of blood T cell repertoires in COVID-19. TCRdb's table, derived via immunoSEQ multiplex PCR, lists solely in-frame clones and lacks some. The sample has 80,000 to 90,000 clones, 87% seen once; the top ten hold 5.4%. Material: peripheral blood. The source is a man in his sixties with acute or convalescent COVID-19.

The chain couples TRBV3-1 (or the pseudogene TRBV3-2) to TRBJ2-2; maybe TRBD2 (6 bases). This CDR3 has 16 amino acids. The germline gives CDR1 LGHDT, CDR2 YNNKEL (reference sequence). V was pared by 4 bases and J by 6 bases, with 18 bases between. The CDR3 DNA sequence: TGTGCCAGCAGCCGGCAAACGAGGCGGGACCCCGGGGAGCTGTTTTTT. Protein: CASSRQTRRDPGELFF.

The CDR3 protein is CASSRSGSTSYEQYF. For the CDR3, the DNA is TGTGCCAGCAGCCGCTCGGGATCTACATCTTACGAGCAGTACTTC. The rearrangement uses TRBV7-9 and TRBJ2-7, with D tentatively TRBD2 (5 bases). Per germline, CDR1 SEHNR and CDR2 FQNEAQ (reference sequence). The CDR3 is 15 residues long. With 5 bases removed from V and 4 bases from J, the gap between germline ends came to 18 bases.

This chain uses TRBV20-1 with TRBJ2-5, with D tentatively TRBD1 (5 bases). V dropped 6 bases and J dropped 5 bases, with 10 bases sitting between them. This CDR3 contains 11 residues. Germline assignment: CDR1 DFQATT and CDR2 SNEGSKA (reference sequence). The CDR3 DNA reads TGCAGTGCGCATAGGGGTGAGACCCAGTACTTC. Translating gives CSAHRGETQYF.

The rearrangement links TRBV9 to TRBJ1-3; possibly TRBD1 for D (6 bases). CDR3 length equals 15 residues. V was shortened by 2 bases and J by 8 bases, with 17 bases between the two germline ends. Germline CDR1 reads SGDLS; CDR2 reads YYNGEE. This CDR3 is CASSVQPGQRDTIYF. CDR3 sequence (DNA): TGTGCCAGCAGCGTCCAACCGGGACAACGGGACACCATATATTTT.

The CDR3 DNA reads as TGTGCCAGTAGTACCCGACAGGCGGGCTACACCTTC. Translation gives CASSTRQAGYTF. The chain uses TRBV19 and TRBJ1-2, with D maybe TRBD1 (6 bases). The V and J ends lost 4 bases and 8 bases respectively, with 11 bases between them. The CDR3 covers 12 residues. CDR1 LNHDA and CDR2 SQIVND come from the germline V gene (reference sequence).

The rearrangement joins TRBV7-9 to TRBJ1-1, with a possible D match to TRBD1 (6 bases). V lost 0 bases and J lost 5, with 13 bases in between. The germline CDR1 and CDR2 sequences are SEHNR and FQNEAQ (reference sequence). The CDR3 is 15 amino acids. CDR3 DNA sequence: TGTGCCAGCAGCTTAGCGGTAGGACAGACTACTGAAGCTTTCTTT. Encoded protein: CASSLAVGQTTEAFF.

The rearrangement links TRBV7-2 to TRBJ2-1; maybe TRBD2 (5 bases). Germline V gene lookup returns CDR1 SGHTA and CDR2 FQGNSA. V lost 1 base to trimming and J lost 11 bases, with 6 bases between them. The CDR3 spans 11 residues. The chain's CDR3 is CASSLGEKQFF. The CDR3 nucleotides read TGTGCCAGCAGCTTAGGGGAGAAGCAGTTCTTC.

V usage is TRBV27 and J usage is TRBJ2-3, with D perhaps TRBD2 (7 bases). Germline CDR1 and CDR2: MNHEY and SMNVEV (reference sequence). V lost 5 bases to trimming and J lost 7 bases, with 22 bases between them. The CDR3 runs to 16 residues. CDR3 nucleotides: TGTGCCAGCAGTAGGAAGGTCGGGGGGCAAAGAAATACGCAGTATTTT. It specifies CASSRKVGGQRNTQYF.

The V and J genes are TRBV13 and TRBJ2-4; TRBD1 matches at 12 bases. This CDR3 region has 16 residues. V lost 4 bases and J lost 4; bases outside the gene matches: 5. Germline lookup yields CDR1 PRHDT and CDR2 FYEKMQ (reference sequence). The CDR3 here is CASSSGTGGLKNIQYF. CDR3 bases: TGTGCCAGCAGCTCCGGGACAGGGGGCTTAAAAAACATTCAGTACTTC.

V is TRBV15 and J is TRBJ1-3; perhaps TRBD1 as D (6 bases). CDR3 length: 16 amino acids. Trimming removed 1 base from V and 1 base from J, with 11 bases in between. The germline V gene has CDR1 LNHNV and CDR2 YYDKDF (reference sequence). CDR3 sequence: CATSRAGQQSGNTIYF. Written as DNA, the CDR3 is TGTGCCACCAGCAGAGCCGGACAGCAGTCTGGAAACACCATATATTTT.

V usage is TRBV7-9 and J usage is TRBJ1-1; TRBD1 agrees at 7 bases. This CDR3 comprises 14 residues. The germline CDR1 and CDR2 sequences are SEHNR and FQNEAQ (reference sequence). Germline trimming cut 6 bases from V and 1 base from J; bases unmatched to any gene: 5. The CDR3, as DNA: TGTGCCAGCAGGTTAACAGGGGCGAACACTGAAGCTTTCTTT. Amino acid sequence: CASRLTGANTEAFF.

The chain uses TRBV7-2 and TRBJ2-7; TRBD2 is a possible D gene (6 bases). V lost 2 bases and J 3 bases, leaving 14 bases between the germline ends. CDR1 and CDR2 (germline): SGHTA, FQGNSA. The CDR3 spans 15 residues. The CDR3 here is CASSLMTSQLYEQYF. The DNA for the CDR3 is TGTGCCAGCAGCTTAATGACTAGTCAACTCTACGAGCAGTACTTC.

The CDR3 bases are TGCGCCAGCAGCAGACAGAACACCGGGGAGCTGTTTTTT. This codes for CASSRQNTGELFF. V and J are TRBV5-1 and TRBJ2-2; no clear D gene. Trimming pared 4 bases from V and 1 base from J, leaving 5 bases between. CDR1 is SGHRS and CDR2 is YFSETQ in the germline V gene. The CDR3 covers 13 residues.

This chain uses TRBV7-2 with TRBJ2-3, with D uncertain. V lost 5 bases and J lost 5, with 8 bases in between. The CDR3 has 12 residues. CDR1 SGHTA and CDR2 FQGNSA come from the germline V gene. CDR3 DNA sequence: TGTGCCAGCAGCCCTTCTAGAGATACGCAGTATTTT. Its protein product is CASSPSRDTQYF.

The chain carries TRBV6-1 and TRBJ1-2, with a tentative D call TRBD1 (5 bases). The V gene's germline CDR1 is MNHNS and CDR2 SASEGT. Trimming pared 3 bases from V and 5 bases from J, leaving 13 bases between. The CDR3 contains 14 residues. The CDR3: CASSDGQGVYGYTF. CDR3 nucleotide sequence: TGTGCCAGCAGTGATGGCCAGGGTGTTTATGGCTACACCTTC.

This sequence joins TRBV13 and TRBJ2-3; maybe TRBD2 (6 bases). The germline V gene encodes CDR1 PRHDT and CDR2 FYEKMQ (reference sequence). V was clipped by 4 bases and J by 2 bases, with 13 bases between them. The CDR3 sequence is 15 residues long. The CDR3 bases are TGTGCCAGCAGCTCTTTCGCGGGGCACACAGATACGCAGTATTTT. Protein product: CASSSFAGHTDTQYF. Full variable domain (missing parts from reference TRBV13 and TRBJ2-3): AAGVIQSPRHLIKEKRETATLKCYPIPRHDTVYWYQQGPGQDPQFLISFYEKMQSDKGSIPDRFSAQQFSDYHSELNMSSLELGDSALYFCASSSFAGHTDTQYFGPGTRLTVL.

The chain combines TRBV11-2 with TRBJ1-1; weak D call: TRBD1 (6 bases). The CDR3 spans 15 residues. Trimming pared 2 bases from V and 1 base from J, leaving 11 bases between. Germline values: CDR1 SGHAT, CDR2 FQNNGV. CDR3 amino acids: CASSLRLDRNTEAFF. DNA of the CDR3: TGTGCCAGCAGCTTAAGGCTGGACAGGAACACTGAAGCTTTCTTT.

The chain couples TRBV3-1 (or the pseudogene TRBV3-2) to TRBJ1-1; no reliable D call. The germline gives CDR1 LGHDT, CDR2 YNNKEL (reference sequence). The CDR3 has 13 amino acids. V dropped 6 bases and J dropped 1 base, with 9 bases sitting between them. The CDR3 DNA follows: TGTGCCAGCAGGCCACATGGGAACACTGAAGCTTTCTTT. Translating it yields CASRPHGNTEAFF.

The chain joins TRBV3-1 (or the pseudogene TRBV3-2) to TRBJ1-5, with 9 bases that match TRBD1. The V and J ends lost 5 bases and 1 base, in that order; junction bases with no gene match: 18. The germline gives CDR1 LGHDT, CDR2 YNNKEL (reference sequence). The CDR3 consists of 20 residues. CDR3 sequence: CASSRRDRVKTGPSNQPQHF. CDR3 nucleotides: TGTGCCAGCAGCAGGCGGGACAGGGTTAAGACGGGTCCCAGCAATCAGCCCCAGCATTTT.

The CDR3 DNA reads as TGTGCCAGCAGCCTCACAGGGTTGGATTCACCCCTCCACTTT. This sequence encodes CASSLTGLDSPLHF. The chain has TRBV7-2 and TRBJ1-6; maybe TRBD1 (6 bases). The CDR3 contains 14 residues. V shed 5 bases and J shed 8 bases, with 13 bases lying between them. Per the germline V gene, CDR1 is SGHTA and CDR2 is FQGNSA.